This passage covers 32 T cell receptor beta chains from one sample sequenced in a study of cytomegalovirus exposure and HLA in healthy donors. With 60 Vbeta and 13 Jbeta primers, the PCR was carried out. Sequencing was performed with immunoSEQ multiplex PCR; in TCRdb, only in-frame clones are kept and a portion is missing. The sample shows 60,000 to 85,000 clones, approximately 80% of them seen only once. The sample taken for sequencing was PBMCs. The source of these receptors is a man between 40 and 49 years old in good health and CMV-seronegative.

Note on this clone: At one end, the junction sequence differs from germline, possibly due to a read error. This chain links TRBV28 with TRBJ1-1, with D possibly matching TRBD1 (5 bases). CDR3 length: 13 residues. Germline CDR1 and CDR2: MDHEN and SYDVKM. The CDR3 DNA follows: TGTGCCAGCAGAAGTACCGGGGCGGGGATAGCTTCCTTT. It specifies CASRSTGAGIASF.

The chain has TRBV5-1 and TRBJ1-5, with TRBD1 matching over 7 bases. The CDR3 runs 15 residues. Germline CDR1 is SGHRS and CDR2 is YFSETQ. Trimming removed 0 bases from V and 3 bases from J; junction bases left unmatched: 3. Here the CDR3 DNA reads TGCGCCAGCAGCTTGGAGGGGGCAAACAATCAGCCCCAGCATTTT. Protein sequence: CASSLEGANNQPQHF.

The V and J genes are TRBV15 and TRBJ1-6, with 8 positions matching TRBD1. This CDR3 has 15 amino acids. V gave up 4 bases and J gave up 7 bases; unmatched junction bases: 6. Germline CDR1 reads LNHNV; CDR2 reads YYDKDF (reference sequence). The DNA for the CDR3 is TGTGCCACCAGCACTAGACAGGGGCGAAATTCACCCCTCCACTTT. Protein product: CATSTRQGRNSPLHF.

CDR3 loop: CASSLQTGTANYGYTF. In DNA, the CDR3 is TGTGCCAGTAGTCTACAAACCGGGACAGCGAACTATGGCTACACCTTC. This chain joins TRBV19 and TRBJ1-2; 7 nucleotides match TRBD1. V was clipped by 5 bases and J by 2 bases; unmatched bases: 11. This CDR3 is 16 amino acids long. Germline assignment: CDR1 LNHDA and CDR2 SQIVND (reference sequence).

Turning to this clone: The germline gene is not matched at one end of the junction; a read error may be the cause. The chain is built from TRBV4-3 and TRBJ1-2; D possibly corresponds to TRBD1 (5 bases). Germline assignment: CDR1 LGHNA and CDR2 YSLEER. CDR3 length equals 12 residues. As DNA, the CDR3 is TGCGCCAGCAGCCGGGACTACTATGGCTACCCCTTC. Its translation is CASSRDYYGYPF.

The chain couples TRBV27 to TRBJ2-7; 9 bases line up with TRBD1. The CDR3 sequence is 15 residues long. Trimming cost V 5 bases and J 1 base; bases outside gene matches: 6. CDR1 is MNHEY, CDR2 SMNVEV, per germline (reference sequence). As DNA, the CDR3 is TGTGCCAGCAGTCCGACCGGGACAGGGTCCTACGAGCAGTACTTC. This translates into CASSPTGTGSYEQYF.

V and J are TRBV28 and TRBJ2-2, with 9 bases lining up with TRBD2. The CDR3 runs to 13 residues. Trimming cost V 6 bases and J 5 bases; bases outside gene matches: 1. From germline, CDR1 is MDHEN and CDR2 SYDVKM. For the CDR3, the DNA is TGTGCCAGCAGGAGCGGGGGGACCGGGGAGCTGTTTTTT. Translated, it gives CASRSGGTGELFF.

The V gene is TRBV5-1, the J gene TRBJ1-2; D gene uncertain. Germline V lookup: CDR1 SGHRS, CDR2 YFSETQ. The CDR3 contains 14 residues. V was pared by 0 bases and J by 4 bases, with 10 bases between. As DNA, the CDR3 is TGCGCCAGCAGCTTGGCCGCTTCAGTCTATGGCTACACCTTC. Protein product: CASSLAASVYGYTF.

The rearrangement joins TRBV7-2 to TRBJ2-5, with 8 nucleotides matching TRBD1. This CDR3 comprises 15 residues. V shed 5 bases and J 2 bases; nucleotides not matched to a gene: 7. Germline-derived CDR1 and CDR2 are SGHTA and FQGNSA. The CDR3 DNA is TGTGCCAGCAGCACCAGGACAGGGCCGCAAGAGACCCAGTACTTC. It yields the protein CASSTRTGPQETQYF.

The J gene is TRBJ2-1, the V gene TRBV15; TRBD2 aligns across 9 bases. CDR1 is LNHNV, CDR2 YYDKDF, per germline (reference sequence). Trimming took 4 bases from V and 4 from J; bases not matched to a gene: 11. The CDR3 covers 17 residues. The CDR3 DNA is TGTGCCACCAGCAAAAGGGGCGGGGGGGGAGATTACAATGAGCAGTTCTTC. Translated: CATSKRGGGGDYNEQFF. Drawing the rest from reference TRBV15 and TRBJ2-1, the complete variable domain is DAMVIQNPRYQVTQFGKPVTLSCSQTLNHNVMYWYQQKSSQAPKLLFHYYDKDFNNEADTPDNFQSRRPNTSFCFLDIRSPGLGDTAMYLCATSKRGGGGDYNEQFFGPGTRLTVL.

The J gene is TRBJ1-5, the V gene TRBV27; 7 bases match TRBD1. The CDR3 is made up of 14 amino acids. J lost 7 bases, V lost 3 bases, and 6 bases had no gene match. Germline lookup yields CDR1 MNHEY and CDR2 SMNVEV (reference sequence). The CDR3 loop is CASSFTGESQPQHF. DNA of the CDR3: TGTGCCAGCAGTTTTACAGGGGAGTCGCAGCCCCAGCATTTT.

The V and J genes are TRBV7-8 and TRBJ1-2; no clear D. This CDR3 is 13 amino acids long. The germline V gene encodes CDR1 SGHVS and CDR2 FQNEAQ. Between the trimmed V and J ends, which lost 5 bases and 2 bases, there was a span of 9 bases. CDR3 amino acids: CASSPHQNYGYTF. In DNA form, the CDR3 reads TGTGCCAGCAGCCCCCACCAGAACTATGGCTACACCTTC.

The chain employs TRBV7-2 and TRBJ2-3, with D possibly matching TRBD1 (6 bases). Germline V gene data show CDR1 as SGHTA and CDR2 as FQGNSA. The CDR3 runs 14 residues. Trimming took 5 bases from V and 0 from J, leaving 9 bases between them. Here the CDR3 reads CASSQRGSTDTQYF. The CDR3 nucleotides read TGTGCCAGCAGCCAGAGGGGGAGCACAGATACGCAGTATTTT. Filled out from reference TRBV7-2 and TRBJ2-3, the complete variable domain reads GAGVSQSPSNKVTEKGKDVELRCDPISGHTALYWYRQSLGQGLEFLIYFQGNSAPDKSGLPSDRFSAERTGGSVSTLTIQRTQQEDSAVYLCASSQRGSTDTQYFGPGTRLTVL.

The genes are TRBV6-5 and TRBJ1-2; D gene ambiguous. This CDR3 is 11 amino acids long. Germline CDR1 and CDR2: MNHEY and SVGAGI. With 4 bases removed from V and 6 bases from J, the gap between germline ends came to 6 bases. CDR3 loop: CASSWQDGYTF. In nucleotides, the CDR3 is TGTGCCAGCAGTTGGCAGGATGGCTACACCTTC.

The chain carries TRBV18 and TRBJ1-1; 8 bases line up with TRBD1. CDR1 and CDR2 from the germline V gene are KGHSH and LQKENI. With 3 bases clipped from V and 4 bases from J, the junction kept 7 bases outside the gene matches. This CDR3 contains 15 residues. This CDR3 is CASSPQGAIGTEAFF. CDR3 bases: TGTGCCAGCTCACCTCAGGGGGCGATTGGCACTGAAGCTTTCTTT. Drawing the rest from reference TRBV18 and TRBJ1-1, the complete variable domain is NAGVMQNPRHLVRRRGQEARLRCSPMKGHSHVYWYRQLPEEGLKFMVYLQKENIIDESGMPKERFSAEFPKEGPSILRIQQVVRGDSAAYFCASSPQGAIGTEAFFGQGTRLTVV.

The V gene is TRBV7-2, the J gene TRBJ1-6; TRBD1 aligns across 10 bases. This CDR3 region has 15 residues. V shed 1 base and J 10 bases; nucleotides not matched to a gene: 4. CDR1 SGHTA and CDR2 FQGNSA come from the germline V gene. This chain's CDR3 is CASSLGVTGGSPLHF. In DNA form, the CDR3 reads TGTGCCAGCAGCTTAGGGGTGACAGGGGGCTCACCCCTCCACTTT.

Comments on this clone: A junction end diverges from the germline sequence, so it may reflect a read error. The V call is TRBV7-9, the J call TRBJ1-1; possibly TRBD1 for D (6 bases). This CDR3 has 13 amino acids. Germline CDR1 SEHNR, CDR2 FQNEAQ (reference sequence). The CDR3 region has the DNA TGTTCCAGCAGCTTAGGGGGGGAAGCAGAAGCTTTCTTT. Protein product: CSSSLGGEAEAFF.

The chain is built from TRBV7-9 and TRBJ1-3; no reliable D call. With 5 bases removed from V and 4 bases from J, the gap between germline ends came to 9 bases. The CDR3 spans 13 residues. Germline CDR1 and CDR2: SEHNR and FQNEAQ (reference sequence). The DNA of the CDR3 is TGTGCCAGCAGCCAAGACTCGGGAAACACCATATATTTT. Translation: CASSQDSGNTIYF.

The chain links TRBV5-1 to TRBJ1-1; D is ambiguous. Germline CDR1 is SGHRS and CDR2 is YFSETQ. The CDR3 contains 13 residues. V lost 5 bases, J lost 1 base, and 9 bases lay in between. CDR3 sequence reads: CASRETENTEAFF. DNA of the CDR3: TGCGCCAGCAGAGAAACAGAGAACACTGAAGCTTTCTTT.

This chain joins TRBV6-5 and TRBJ1-2; TRBD1 is a possible D gene (6 bases). Germline V gene lookup returns CDR1 MNHEY and CDR2 SVGAGI. This CDR3 is built from 12 residues. V lost 6 bases and J lost 6, with 11 bases in between. The CDR3 DNA reads TGTGCCAGCAGGTGGGACAAAAATGGCTACACCTTC. Translating gives CASRWDKNGYTF.

The chain recombines TRBV5-1 with TRBJ1-1; the D is unclear. The CDR3 loop spans 15 amino acids. Germline values: CDR1 SGHRS, CDR2 YFSETQ. Trimming left V 4 bases short and J 2 bases short, with 15 bases between. CDR3 bases: TGCGCCAGCAGCCTCCTAGAATCATTTAACACTGAAGCTTTCTTT. It translates to CASSLLESFNTEAFF.

V gene TRBV7-3 combines with J gene TRBJ1-5; D is ambiguous. Germline V gene sequence: CDR1 SGHTA, CDR2 FQGTGA. The CDR3 sequence is 13 residues long. V was pared by 0 bases and J by 5 bases, with 5 bases between. CDR3: CASSLTRDQPQHF. In DNA, the CDR3 is TGTGCCAGCAGCTTAACTAGAGATCAGCCCCAGCATTTT.

This rearrangement joins TRBV28 to TRBJ2-2; TRBD1 matches at 7 bases. CDR1 is MDHEN, CDR2 SYDVKM, per germline. This CDR3 comprises 15 residues. The ends lost 6 bases at V and 5 bases at J; junction bases unmatched: 9. The CDR3 loop reads CASRSDRVTTGELFF. In nucleotides, the CDR3 is TGTGCCAGCAGATCCGACAGGGTGACGACCGGGGAGCTGTTTTTT.

V is TRBV7-9 and J is TRBJ1-1, with a possible D match to TRBD1 (5 bases). Germline CDR1 and CDR2: SEHNR and FQNEAQ (reference sequence). With 5 bases removed from V and 1 base from J, the gap between germline ends came to 17 bases. The CDR3 spans 16 residues. The CDR3 here is CASSRLMGGPNTEAFF. The CDR3 DNA follows: TGTGCCAGCAGCCGACTGATGGGGGGACCGAACACTGAAGCTTTCTTT.

The CDR3: CASSWGDRVNPLHF. The CDR3 DNA is TGTGCCAGCAGCTGGGGGGACAGGGTAAACCCCCTCCACTTT. The gene calls are TRBV5-8 and TRBJ1-6; 9 nucleotides line up with TRBD1. Germline-derived CDR1 and CDR2 are SGHTS and YDEGEE. V trimming: 3 bases; J trimming: 13 bases; junction bases outside the gene matches: 8. This CDR3 is built from 14 residues.

J is TRBJ1-1 and V is TRBV6-5, with no clear D. This CDR3 contains 14 residues. Trimming removed 7 bases at V and 2 bases at J, with 14 bases between. CDR1 and CDR2 from the germline V gene are MNHEY and SVGAGI. The CDR3 here is CASTKVAGNTEAFF. As DNA, the CDR3 is TGTGCCAGCACCAAGGTTGCGGGTAACACTGAAGCTTTCTTT.

This clone showed up just a few times. V and J are TRBV4-1 and TRBJ1-6; no clear D gene. CDR1 is MGHRA and CDR2 is YSYEKL in the germline V gene. The CDR3 spans 15 residues. V was shortened by 4 bases and J by 7 bases, with 14 bases between the two germline ends. The CDR3 sequence is CASSRRADINSPLHF. Written as DNA, the CDR3 is TGCGCCAGCAGCCGGCGGGCAGACATCAATTCACCCCTCCACTTT.

The chain uses TRBV6-5 and TRBJ2-7; TRBD1 agrees at 7 bases. V was pared by 5 bases and J by 6 bases, with 13 bases of the junction left unmatched. The germline V gene has CDR1 MNHEY and CDR2 SVGAGI. The CDR3 consists of 15 residues. CDR3 sequence: CASSPPGTALGEQYF. CDR3 in DNA: TGTGCCAGCAGTCCGCCCGGGACAGCCTTAGGCGAGCAGTACTTC.

CDR3 in DNA: TGTGCCAGCAGGGAACAGGGAGGGGGTAACGAGCAGTACTTC. Its translation: CASREQGGGNEQYF. The gene calls are TRBV2 and TRBJ2-7; possibly TRBD2 for D (7 bases). The V end lost 6 bases, the J end lost 5 bases, and 17 bases lay between the germline ends. In germline, CDR1 is SNHLY, CDR2 FYNNEI. There are 14 residues in the CDR3.

The V and J genes are TRBV6-6 and TRBJ1-1; no reliable D call. Trimming left V 9 bases short and J 3 bases short, with 14 bases between. Germline values: CDR1 MNHNY, CDR2 SVGAGI (reference sequence). This CDR3 has 13 residues. Here the CDR3 DNA reads TGTGCCAGTTGCTTCGAGGCTTACACTGAAGCTTTCTTT. Protein sequence: CASCFEAYTEAFF.

The chain links TRBV28 to TRBJ1-5, with D possibly matching TRBD1 (5 bases). Germline lookup yields CDR1 MDHEN and CDR2 SYDVKM. Trimming took off 8 bases at V and 3 bases at J, with 20 bases between the two ends. The CDR3 is made up of 16 amino acids. The CDR3 here is CASVPRRGNANQPQHF. The CDR3 DNA reads TGTGCCAGCGTACCTCGAAGGGGTAACGCCAATCAGCCCCAGCATTTT. Filled out from reference TRBV28 and TRBJ1-5, the complete variable domain reads DVKVTQSSRYLVKRTGEKVFLECVQDMDHENMFWYRQDPGLGLRLIYFSYDVKMKEKGDIPEGYSVSREKKERFSLILESASTNQTSMYLCASVPRRGNANQPQHFGDGTRLSIL.

The rearrangement joins TRBV11-3 to TRBJ1-1, with 7 bases fitting TRBD1. With V trimmed by 5 bases and J by 8 bases, 5 bases remained unmatched. The CDR3 length is 12 residues. Germline CDR1 reads SGHNT; CDR2 reads YENEEA. Written as DNA, the CDR3 is TGTGCCAGCAGCCTTGGGACAGACGAAGCTTTCTTT. Amino acid sequence: CASSLGTDEAFF.